This T cell receptor beta chain was identified in a study of cytotoxic CD8 clonotypes in ibrutinib-treated CLL (dated by TCRdb to 2020 to 2022). With respect to the entire study: The cohort was composed of some ten relapsed/refractory and about 15 treatment-naive patients; IGHV unmutated status was identified in roughly 18 patients. Responses were partial in about 25 patients and complete in 2; after median 68 months follow-up, 14 stayed in remission and about twelve progressed. Response samples were obtained after a median of around eleven months of treatment, with a range of roughly 6 to 40 months. Samples averaged approximately 250,000 productive templates and approximately 100,000 productive rearrangements. Longitudinal samples were available for about 30% of the roughly 86 trial participants. Cryopreserved peripheral blood mononuclear cells were collected at three points: before therapy, at response, and at either sustained remission or disease progression. Every remission and progressive disease sample was obtained while ibrutinib was still being received by the patients. Study-wide conclusions, independent of this receptor: At baseline, clonality was higher than in age-matched healthy donors and showed a strong correlation with circulating CD8+ T-cell counts. Sustained-remission and progressing patients did not have matched sampling times, and lymph node repertoires were not examined. An increase in clonality was observed at ibrutinib response, with clonality remaining stable during sustained remission and falling back toward baseline at progression. Public clonotypes were rare and either contracted or stayed stable during treatment, and the rise in clonality at ibrutinib response reflected the expansion of private clonotypes.

The time point label, read with the paper, signifies: progressive disease on ibrutinib. Roughly 1.8 micrograms of genomic DNA were extracted from cryopreserved PBMCs for TCR beta library preparation. Longitudinal blood samples from CLL patients receiving ibrutinib monotherapy were subjected to high-throughput TCR beta sequencing. The patients were enrolled in a single-center, open-label phase 2 trial of ibrutinib monotherapy. As concerns this clone: What antigen it recognizes has not been identified. No base quality values were provided; no much bigger clone lies one nucleotide off.

The goal of deep resolution MiSeq sequencing was a depth between 1 in 1 million and 1 in 200,000 T cells, and coverage averaged 10x per clonotype. TCR beta libraries were generated with the immunoSEQ hsTCRB Kit. For the original study's pipeline: ImmunoSEQ Data Assistant and ImmunoSEQ Analyzer were used for data analysis, and V, D and J genes were assigned according to IMGT definitions. Clonality, which ranges from 0 to 1, was calculated as one minus the normalized Shannon entropy of productive rearrangement frequencies. Only overrepresented clonotypes making up at least 0.05% of the repertoire of each patient were included in the public clonotype analysis. Thirteen age-matched healthy donor repertoires from immuneACCESS were used as controls for clonality. TCRdb retrieved this table from immuneACCESS and kept in-frame rearrangements only. Not all clones are present; in checked studies, unresolved V genes account for under half, and no reason is known for the remainder. V and J calls plus clone size are reproduced from that table; the DNA served to infer D and trimming. In all, the sample holds about 270,000 clones, and about 72% of those were seen once. The leading ten clones occupy about 5.8% of the sample.

The material was PBMCs, obtained at disease progression, from a patient treated with ibrutinib. The receptor's source is a human donor with chronic lymphocytic leukemia.

The CDR3 in this case is CASSGLQGAYSPLHF. The nucleotide sequence reads as follows: TGTGCCAGCAGTGGACTCCAGGGGGCTTATTCACCCCTCCACTTT. The chain joins TRBV6-1 to TRBJ1-6; 8 nucleotides in the junction match TRBD1. Relative to germline, V is missing 4 bases and J is missing 8 bases, with 7 bases of the junction outside any gene match. The germline V gene yields MNHNS for CDR1 and SASEGT for CDR2. Inclusive of the bounding cysteine and phenylalanine, the CDR3 is 15 residues long. Only the CDR3 part of the read is kept: 45 bases, read in frame from the first base.